The source of this T cell receptor beta chain is a study of shared clonotypes between healthy human individuals. Study overall: The people who gave samples were a couple of women and three men aged 18 to 49.

The table lists this clone with a count of one. This may stem from a read error, because a much larger clone lies one nucleotide away. The V end lost 0 bases, the J end lost 8 bases, and 11 bases lay between the germline ends. The CDR3 has 14 amino acids. CDR1 SNHLY and CDR2 FYNNEI come from the germline V gene. Unsorted material relied on tens of millions of PBMCs as the source of genomic DNA. Unsorted PBMCs provided DNA that was sequenced on ten immunoSEQ deep assay plates. In the original analysis: Filtering differed since immunoSEQ provided only junctions, with no quality scores. Using immunoSEQ multiplex PCR, the repertoire was profiled, and TCRdb retains in-frame clones only, with some absent. V and J calls and clone size are those listed in that table; D and trimming were worked out from the DNA. The sample gives fewer than 650,000 clones, around 76% of which show up once; approximately 12% is in the top ten.

Sequences were obtained from PBMCs. The J gene is TRBJ2-4, the V gene TRBV2; perhaps TRBD1 as D (5 bases). This receptor was identified in a woman aged 40 to 50 in good health. Some clones in this sample may be carry-over from other donors' samples. The CDR3 is CASSEAMGPDIQYF. Here the CDR3 DNA reads TGTGCCAGCAGTGAAGCCATGGGGCCGGACATTCAGTACTTC.